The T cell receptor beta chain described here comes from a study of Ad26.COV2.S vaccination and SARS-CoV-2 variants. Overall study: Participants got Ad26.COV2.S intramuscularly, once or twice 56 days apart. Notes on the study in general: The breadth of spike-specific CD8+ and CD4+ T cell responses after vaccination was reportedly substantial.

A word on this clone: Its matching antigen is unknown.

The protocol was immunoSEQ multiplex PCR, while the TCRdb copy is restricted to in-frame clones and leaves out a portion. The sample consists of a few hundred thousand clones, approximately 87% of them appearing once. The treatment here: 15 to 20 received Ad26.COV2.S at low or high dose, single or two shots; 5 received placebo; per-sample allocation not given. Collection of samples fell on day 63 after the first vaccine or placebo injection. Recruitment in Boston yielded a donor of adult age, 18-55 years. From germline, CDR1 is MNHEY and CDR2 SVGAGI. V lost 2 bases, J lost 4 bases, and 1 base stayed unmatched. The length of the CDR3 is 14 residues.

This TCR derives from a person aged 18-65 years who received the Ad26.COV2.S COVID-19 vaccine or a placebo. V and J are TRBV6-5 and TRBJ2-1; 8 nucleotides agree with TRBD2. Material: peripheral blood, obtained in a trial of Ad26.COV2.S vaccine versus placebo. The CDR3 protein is CASSYAGGYNEQFF. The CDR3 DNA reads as TGTGCCAGCAGTTACGCGGGAGGATACAATGAGCAGTTCTTC.